This paragraph reports one TCR beta chain. Its antigen is not known. While the first cohort had hundreds of subjects, the donors belonged to the separate validation cohort of about 130 subjects. Sequencing was performed with immunoSEQ multiplex PCR; in TCRdb, only in-frame clones are kept and a portion is missing. This table has roughly 150,000 clones, 85% to 90% appearing once. V was clipped by 1 base and J by 5 bases, with 12 bases between them. CDR3 length: 14 residues. In germline, CDR1 is SGHAT, CDR2 FQDESV (reference sequence). The data belong to a study of cytomegalovirus exposure and HLA in healthy donors. Whole-study findings and limits: Most TCR sequences proved rare, with some public TCRs found in many donors. 164 TCR beta chains were listed as cytomegalovirus-associated.

The TCR comes from a woman aged 18 to 35 in good health and CMV-seropositive. The specimen was PBMCs. This rearrangement joins TRBV11-1 to TRBJ2-7, with TRBD1 as a possible D gene (5 bases). The DNA for the CDR3 is TGTGCCAGCAGCTTAGGGCAGGGCTTCCACGAGCAGTACTTC. Encoded protein: CASSLGQGFHEQYF.